This T cell receptor beta chain was observed in a study of T cells in Graves' hyperthyroidism and ophthalmopathy. This clonotype was found many times. Trimming shortened V by 2 bases and J by 6 bases, and 25 bases separated the two germline ends. CDR1 and CDR2 from the germline V gene are MNHEY and SMNVEV (reference sequence). The CDR3 consists of 18 residues. The study based diagnoses on clinical symptoms, serum thyroxine and TRAb, thyroid ultrasound and orbital computed tomography. The source of the PBMCs was approximately 10 ml of fresh peripheral blood. The CDR3 regions of TCR beta were amplified from RNA transcripts. With the HTBI primer set, the TCR CDR3 went through a first round of RT-PCR. TCRdb ran MiXCR on the multiplex PCR reads and lists one entry per CDR3 protein. The sample includes over 250,000 distinct CDR3 sequences, less than 30% of them seen just once.

The rearrangement uses TRBV27 and TRBJ1-1, with D possibly matching TRBD1 (6 bases). The clonotype originates from a man aged 40-50 years with Graves' hyperthyroidism that later progressed to Graves' ophthalmopathy. What was sequenced was blood. CDR3 protein: CASSLTPRQVGNGAEAFF. The CDR3 DNA sequence: TGTGCCAGCAGTTTAACCCCCCGACAGGTGGGGAACGGGGCTGAAGCTTTCTTT.